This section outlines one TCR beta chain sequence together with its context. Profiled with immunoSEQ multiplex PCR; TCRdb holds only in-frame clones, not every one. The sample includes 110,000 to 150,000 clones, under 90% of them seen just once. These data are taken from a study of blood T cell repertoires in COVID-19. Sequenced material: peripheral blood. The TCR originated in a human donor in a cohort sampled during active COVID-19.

CDR3 in amino acids: CASRVHQGETGYTF. DNA for the CDR3: TGTGCCAGCAGGGTACACCAGGGGGAAACTGGCTACACCTTC. The chain joins TRBV6-5 to TRBJ1-2; 7 bases are a match to TRBD1. CDR1 is MNHEY and CDR2 is SVGAGI in the germline V gene. The V and J ends lost 6 bases and 7 bases, in that order; junction bases with no gene match: 11. This CDR3 is built from 14 residues.